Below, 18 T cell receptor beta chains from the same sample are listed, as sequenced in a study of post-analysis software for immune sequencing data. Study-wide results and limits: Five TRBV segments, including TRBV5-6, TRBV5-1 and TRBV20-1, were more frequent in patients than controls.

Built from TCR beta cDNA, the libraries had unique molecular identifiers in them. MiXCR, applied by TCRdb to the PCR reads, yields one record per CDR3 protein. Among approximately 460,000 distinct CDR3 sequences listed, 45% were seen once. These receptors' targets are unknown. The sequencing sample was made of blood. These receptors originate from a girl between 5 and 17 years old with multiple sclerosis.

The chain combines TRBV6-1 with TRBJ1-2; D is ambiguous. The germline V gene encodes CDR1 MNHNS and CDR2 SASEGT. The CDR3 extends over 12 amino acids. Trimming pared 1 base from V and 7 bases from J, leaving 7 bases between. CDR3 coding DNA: TGTGCCAGCAGTGAAGACCGGTTTGGCTACACCTTC. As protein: CASSEDRFGYTF.

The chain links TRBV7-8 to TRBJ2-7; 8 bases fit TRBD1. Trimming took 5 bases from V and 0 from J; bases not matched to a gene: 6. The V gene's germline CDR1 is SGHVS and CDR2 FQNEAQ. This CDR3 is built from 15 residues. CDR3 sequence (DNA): TGTGCCAGCAGCCGAGACAGGGGAAGCTCCTACGAGCAGTACTTC. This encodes CASSRDRGSSYEQYF.

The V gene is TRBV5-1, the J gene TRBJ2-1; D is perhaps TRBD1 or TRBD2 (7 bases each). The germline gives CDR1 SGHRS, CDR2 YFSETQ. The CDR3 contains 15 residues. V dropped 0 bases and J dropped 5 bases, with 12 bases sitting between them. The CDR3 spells CASSLVSGGDNEQFF. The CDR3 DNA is TGCGCCAGCAGCTTGGTGTCAGGGGGGGACAATGAGCAGTTCTTC.

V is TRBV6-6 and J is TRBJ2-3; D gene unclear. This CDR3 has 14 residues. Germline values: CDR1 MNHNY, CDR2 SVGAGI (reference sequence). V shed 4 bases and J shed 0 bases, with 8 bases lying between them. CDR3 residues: CASSWVISTDTQYF. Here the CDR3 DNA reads TGTGCCAGCAGTTGGGTCATTAGCACAGATACGCAGTATTTT.

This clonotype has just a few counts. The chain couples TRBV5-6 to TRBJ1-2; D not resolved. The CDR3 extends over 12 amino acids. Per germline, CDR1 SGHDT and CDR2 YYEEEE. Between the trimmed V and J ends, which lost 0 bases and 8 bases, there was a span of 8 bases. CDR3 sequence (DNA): TGTGCCAGCAGCTTGGAGGGTGGGGGCTACACCTTC. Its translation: CASSLEGGGYTF.

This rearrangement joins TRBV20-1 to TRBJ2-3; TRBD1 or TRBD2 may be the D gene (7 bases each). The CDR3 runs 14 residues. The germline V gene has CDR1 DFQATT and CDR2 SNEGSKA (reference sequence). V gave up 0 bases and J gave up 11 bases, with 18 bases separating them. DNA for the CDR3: TGCAGTGCTAGAGATCAGGGGGGGGGAAGGGTGCAGTATTTT. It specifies CSARDQGGGRVQYF.

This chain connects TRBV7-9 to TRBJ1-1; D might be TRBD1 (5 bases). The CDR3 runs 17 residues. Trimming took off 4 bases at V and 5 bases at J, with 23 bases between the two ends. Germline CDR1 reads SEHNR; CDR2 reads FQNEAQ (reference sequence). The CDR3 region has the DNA TGTGCCAGCAGCTCATTTTTTCGACAGCCACCCGTGACTGAAGCTTTCTTT. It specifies CASSSFFRQPPVTEAFF. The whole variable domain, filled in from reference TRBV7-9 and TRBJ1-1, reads DTGVSQNPRHKITKRGQNVTFRCDPISEHNRLYWYRQTLGQGPEFLTYFQNEAQLEKSRLLSDRFSAERPKGSFSTLEIQRTEQGDSAMYLCASSSFFRQPPVTEAFFGQGTRLTVV.

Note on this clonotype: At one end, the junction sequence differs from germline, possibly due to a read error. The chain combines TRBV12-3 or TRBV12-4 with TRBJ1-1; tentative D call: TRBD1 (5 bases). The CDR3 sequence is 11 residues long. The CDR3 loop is CASTLEGRTFF. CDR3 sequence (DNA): TGTGCCAGCACTTTAGAGGGGAGGACTTTCTTT.

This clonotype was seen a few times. The CDR3 coding sequence is TGTGCCATCAGTCAGAGGGCGGGACAGACATCCTACGAGCAGTACTTC. The encoded protein is CAISQRAGQTSYEQYF. The chain has TRBV10-3 and TRBJ2-7; tentative D call: TRBD1 (7 bases). The CDR3 runs 16 residues. Trimming pared 5 bases from V and 1 base from J, leaving 18 bases between. The germline gives CDR1 ENHRY, CDR2 SYGVKD.

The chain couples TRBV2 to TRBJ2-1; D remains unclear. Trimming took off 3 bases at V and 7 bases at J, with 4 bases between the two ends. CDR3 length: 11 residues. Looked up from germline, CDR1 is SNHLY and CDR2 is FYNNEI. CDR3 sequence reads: CASSDWNEQFF. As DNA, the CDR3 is TGTGCCAGCAGTGACTGGAATGAGCAGTTCTTC.

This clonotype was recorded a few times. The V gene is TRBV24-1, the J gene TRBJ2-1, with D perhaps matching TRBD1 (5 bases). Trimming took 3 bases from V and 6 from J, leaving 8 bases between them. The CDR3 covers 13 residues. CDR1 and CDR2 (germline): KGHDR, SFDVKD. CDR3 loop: CATSDGASNEQFF. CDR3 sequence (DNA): TGTGCCACCAGTGATGGGGCCTCCAATGAGCAGTTCTTC.

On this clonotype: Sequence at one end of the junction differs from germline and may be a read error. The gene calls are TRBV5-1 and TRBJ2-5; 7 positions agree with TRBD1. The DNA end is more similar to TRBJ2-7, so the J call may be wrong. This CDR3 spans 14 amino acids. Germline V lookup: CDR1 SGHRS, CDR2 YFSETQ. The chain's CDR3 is CASRSGDSYYEQYF. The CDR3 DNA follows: TGTGCCAGCAGATCCGGGGACAGCTACTACGAGCAGTACTTC.

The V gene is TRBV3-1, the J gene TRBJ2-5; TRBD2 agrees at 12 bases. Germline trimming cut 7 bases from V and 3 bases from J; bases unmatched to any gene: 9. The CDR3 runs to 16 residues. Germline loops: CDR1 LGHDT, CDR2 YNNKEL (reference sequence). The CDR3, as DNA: TGTGCCAGCACCTTGGGAAGACTAGCGGGAGAAGAGACCCAGTACTTC. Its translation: CASTLGRLAGEETQYF.

The CDR3 reads CASSVGRGPQETQYF. Written as DNA, the CDR3 is TGTGCCAGCAGCGTAGGGAGGGGCCCCCAAGAGACCCAGTACTTC. The chain uses TRBV9 and TRBJ2-5; D possibly corresponds to TRBD2 (6 bases). The CDR3 is 15 residues long. V lost 0 bases to trimming and J lost 1 base, with 10 bases between them. CDR1 and CDR2 (germline): SGDLS, YYNGEE.

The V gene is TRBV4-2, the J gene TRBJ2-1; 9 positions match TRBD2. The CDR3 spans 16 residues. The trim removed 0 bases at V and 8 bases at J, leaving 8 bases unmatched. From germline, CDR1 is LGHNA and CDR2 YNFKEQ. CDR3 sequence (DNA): TGTGCCAGCAGCCAAGATTGGCGGGAGGGCCAAGATGAGCAGTTCTTC. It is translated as CASSQDWREGQDEQFF.

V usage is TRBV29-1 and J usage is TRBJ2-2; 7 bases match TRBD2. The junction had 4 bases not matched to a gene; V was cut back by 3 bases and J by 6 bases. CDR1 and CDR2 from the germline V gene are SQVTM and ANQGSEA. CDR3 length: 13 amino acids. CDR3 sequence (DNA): TGCAGCGTTGAGATAGCGGGCCCCGGGGAGCTGTTTTTT. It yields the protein CSVEIAGPGELFF.

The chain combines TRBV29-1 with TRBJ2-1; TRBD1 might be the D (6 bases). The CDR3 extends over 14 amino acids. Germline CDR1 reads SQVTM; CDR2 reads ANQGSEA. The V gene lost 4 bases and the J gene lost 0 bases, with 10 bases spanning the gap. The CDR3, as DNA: TGCAGCGTTGGGGGACACCTCTCCTACAATGAGCAGTTCTTC. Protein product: CSVGGHLSYNEQFF.

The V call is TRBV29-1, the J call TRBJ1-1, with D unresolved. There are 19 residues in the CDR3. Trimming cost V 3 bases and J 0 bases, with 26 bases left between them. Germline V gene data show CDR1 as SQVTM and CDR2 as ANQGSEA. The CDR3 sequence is CSVDVGRSLRLRVNTEAFF. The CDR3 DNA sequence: TGCAGCGTTGACGTCGGTAGAAGTCTACGCCTTAGAGTGAACACTGAAGCTTTCTTT. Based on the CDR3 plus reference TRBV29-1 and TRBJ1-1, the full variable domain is SAVISQKPSRDICQRGTSLTIQCQVDSQVTMMFWYRQQPGQSLTLIATANQGSEATYESGFVIDKFPISRPNLTFSTLTVSNMSPEDSSIYLCSVDVGRSLRLRVNTEAFFGQGTRLTVV.